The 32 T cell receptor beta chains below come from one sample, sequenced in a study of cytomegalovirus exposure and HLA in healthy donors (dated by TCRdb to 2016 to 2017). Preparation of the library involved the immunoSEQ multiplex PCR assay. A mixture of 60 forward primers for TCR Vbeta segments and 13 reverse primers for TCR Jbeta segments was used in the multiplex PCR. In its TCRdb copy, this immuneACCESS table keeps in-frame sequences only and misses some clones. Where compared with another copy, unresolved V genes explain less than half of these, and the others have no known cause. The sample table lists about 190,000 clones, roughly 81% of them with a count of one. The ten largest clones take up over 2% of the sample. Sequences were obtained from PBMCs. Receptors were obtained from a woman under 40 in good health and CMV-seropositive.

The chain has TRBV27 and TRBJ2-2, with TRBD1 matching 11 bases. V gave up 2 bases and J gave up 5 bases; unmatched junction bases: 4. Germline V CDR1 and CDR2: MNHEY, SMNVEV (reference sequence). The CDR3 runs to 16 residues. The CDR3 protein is CASSLRTGGKTGELFF. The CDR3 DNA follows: TGTGCCAGCAGTTTAAGGACAGGGGGCAAGACCGGGGAGCTGTTTTTT.

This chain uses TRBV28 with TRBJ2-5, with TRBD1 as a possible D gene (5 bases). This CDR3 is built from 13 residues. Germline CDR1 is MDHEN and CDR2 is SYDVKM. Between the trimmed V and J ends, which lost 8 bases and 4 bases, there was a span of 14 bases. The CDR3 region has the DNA TGTGCCAGCTCCTGGGTGGGGCCAGAGACCCAGTACTTC. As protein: CASSWVGPETQYF.

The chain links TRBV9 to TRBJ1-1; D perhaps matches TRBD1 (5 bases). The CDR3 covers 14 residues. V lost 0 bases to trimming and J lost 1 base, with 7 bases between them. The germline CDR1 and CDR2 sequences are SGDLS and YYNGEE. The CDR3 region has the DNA TGTGCCAGCAGCGTAGTAGGGGAGAACACTGAAGCTTTCTTT. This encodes CASSVVGENTEAFF.

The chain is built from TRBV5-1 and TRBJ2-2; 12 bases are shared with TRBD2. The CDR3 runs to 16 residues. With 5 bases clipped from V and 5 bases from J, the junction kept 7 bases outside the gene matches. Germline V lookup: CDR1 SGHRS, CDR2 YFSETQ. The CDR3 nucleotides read TGCGCCAGCAGAACTACCGGGACTAGCGGGACCGGGGAGCTGTTTTTT. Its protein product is CASRTTGTSGTGELFF.

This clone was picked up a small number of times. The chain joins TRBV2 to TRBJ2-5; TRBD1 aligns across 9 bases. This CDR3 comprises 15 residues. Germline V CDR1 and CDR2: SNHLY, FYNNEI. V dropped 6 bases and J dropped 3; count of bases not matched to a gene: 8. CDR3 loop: CASSALGQGKETQYF. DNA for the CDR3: TGTGCCAGCAGCGCCCTGGGACAGGGAAAAGAGACCCAGTACTTC.

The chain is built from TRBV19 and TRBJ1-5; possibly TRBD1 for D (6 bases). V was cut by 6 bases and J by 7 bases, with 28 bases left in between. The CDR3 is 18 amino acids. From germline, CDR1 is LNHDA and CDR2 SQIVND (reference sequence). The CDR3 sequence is CASRARDNTKVGTQPQHF. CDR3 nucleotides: TGTGCCAGTAGAGCCCGGGACAACACCAAGGTTGGGACACAGCCCCAGCATTTT.

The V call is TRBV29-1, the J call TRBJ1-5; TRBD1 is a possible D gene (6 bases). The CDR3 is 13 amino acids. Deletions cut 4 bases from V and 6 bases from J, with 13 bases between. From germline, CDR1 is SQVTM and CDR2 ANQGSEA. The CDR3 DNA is TGCAGCGTTGCAGGGGCTGGGGGTCAGCCCCAGCATTTT. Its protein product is CSVAGAGGQPQHF.

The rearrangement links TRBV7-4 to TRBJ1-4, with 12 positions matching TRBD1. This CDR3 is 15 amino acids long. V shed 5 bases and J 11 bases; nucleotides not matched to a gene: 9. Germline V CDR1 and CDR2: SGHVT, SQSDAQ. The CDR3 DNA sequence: TGTGCCAGCAGCCCCTCCCCGGGACAGGGGGCCAAACTGTTTTTT. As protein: CASSPSPGQGAKLFF.

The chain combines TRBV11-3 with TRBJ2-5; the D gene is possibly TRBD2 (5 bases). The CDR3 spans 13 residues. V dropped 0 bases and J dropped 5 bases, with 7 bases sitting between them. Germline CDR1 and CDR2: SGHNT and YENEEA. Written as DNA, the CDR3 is TGTGCCAGCAGCTTAGATGGGAGCGAGACCCAGTACTTC. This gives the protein CASSLDGSETQYF.

The CDR3 reads CAGHRGGIAEAFF. The CDR3 DNA reads as TGTGCCGGCCACAGGGGTGGGATTGCTGAAGCTTTCTTT. The V call is TRBV28, the J call TRBJ1-1, with 7 bases aligning to TRBD1. The CDR3 spans 13 residues. After removal of 11 bases from V and 6 bases from J, the junction contained 12 bases not matched to a gene. Germline V gene data show CDR1 as MDHEN and CDR2 as SYDVKM. Full variable domain (outside the CDR3, taken from reference TRBV28 and TRBJ1-1): DVKVTQSSRYLVKRTGEKVFLECVQDMDHENMFWYRQDPGLGLRLIYFSYDVKMKEKGDIPEGYSVSREKKERFSLILESASTNQTSMYLCAGHRGGIAEAFFGQGTRLTVV.

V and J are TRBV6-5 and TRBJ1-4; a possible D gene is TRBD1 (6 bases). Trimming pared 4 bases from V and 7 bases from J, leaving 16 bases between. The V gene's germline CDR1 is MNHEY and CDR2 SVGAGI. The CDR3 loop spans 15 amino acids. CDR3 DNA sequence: TGTGCCAGCAGTTCCCCGACAAGGGGGGGTGAAAAACTGTTTTTT. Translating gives CASSSPTRGGEKLFF.

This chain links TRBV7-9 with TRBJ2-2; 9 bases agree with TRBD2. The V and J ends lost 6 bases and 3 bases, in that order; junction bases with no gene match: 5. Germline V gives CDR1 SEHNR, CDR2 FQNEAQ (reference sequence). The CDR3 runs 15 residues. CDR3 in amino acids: CASRRASGDTGELFF. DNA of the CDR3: TGTGCCAGCAGAAGGGCTAGCGGGGACACCGGGGAGCTGTTTTTT.

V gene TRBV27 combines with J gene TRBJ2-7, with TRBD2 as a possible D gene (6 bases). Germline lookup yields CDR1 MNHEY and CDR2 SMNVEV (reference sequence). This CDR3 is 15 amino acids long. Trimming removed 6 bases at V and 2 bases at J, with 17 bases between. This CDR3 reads CASRITSGPTYEQYF. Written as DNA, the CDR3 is TGTGCCAGCAGGATCACGAGCGGGCCTACCTACGAGCAGTACTTC.

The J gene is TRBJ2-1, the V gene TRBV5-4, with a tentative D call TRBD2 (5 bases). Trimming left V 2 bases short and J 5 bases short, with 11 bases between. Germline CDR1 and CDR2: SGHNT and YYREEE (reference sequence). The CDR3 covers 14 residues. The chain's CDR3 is CASSLPGLHNEQFF. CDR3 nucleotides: TGTGCCAGCAGCTTACCGGGATTGCACAATGAGCAGTTCTTC.

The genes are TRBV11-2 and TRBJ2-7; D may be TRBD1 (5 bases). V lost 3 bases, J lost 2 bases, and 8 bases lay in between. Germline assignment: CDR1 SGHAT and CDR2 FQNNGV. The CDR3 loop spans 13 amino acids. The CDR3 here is CASSLRQTYEQYF. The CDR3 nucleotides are TGTGCCAGCAGCTTGCGACAGACCTACGAGCAGTACTTC.

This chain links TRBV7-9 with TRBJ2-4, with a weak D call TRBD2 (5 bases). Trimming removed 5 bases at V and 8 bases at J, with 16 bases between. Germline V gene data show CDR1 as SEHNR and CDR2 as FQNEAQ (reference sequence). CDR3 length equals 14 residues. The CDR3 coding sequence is TGTGCCAGCAGCCCCCGGGCAAGGGAGCACATTCAGTACTTC. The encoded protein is CASSPRAREHIQYF.

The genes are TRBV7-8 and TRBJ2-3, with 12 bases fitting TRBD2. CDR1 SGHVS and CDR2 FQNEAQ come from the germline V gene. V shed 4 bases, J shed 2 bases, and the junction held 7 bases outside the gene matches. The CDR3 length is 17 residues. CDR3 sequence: CASSYRTSGDTTDTQYF. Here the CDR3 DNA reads TGTGCCAGCAGCTACAGGACTAGCGGGGACACCACAGATACGCAGTATTTT.

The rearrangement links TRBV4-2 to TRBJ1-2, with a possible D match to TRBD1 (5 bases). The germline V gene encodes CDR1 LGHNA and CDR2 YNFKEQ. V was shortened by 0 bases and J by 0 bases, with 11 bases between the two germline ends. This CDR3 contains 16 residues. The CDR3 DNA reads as TGTGCCAGCAGCCAAGATTTACAGGAGACTAACTATGGCTACACCTTC. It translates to CASSQDLQETNYGYTF.

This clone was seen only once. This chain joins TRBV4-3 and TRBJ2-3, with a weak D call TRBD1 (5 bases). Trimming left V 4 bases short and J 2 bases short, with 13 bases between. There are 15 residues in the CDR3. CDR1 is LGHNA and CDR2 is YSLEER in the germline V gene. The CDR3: CASSRTYRNTDTQYF. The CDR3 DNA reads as TGCGCCAGCAGCCGTACCTACAGGAACACAGATACGCAGTATTTT.

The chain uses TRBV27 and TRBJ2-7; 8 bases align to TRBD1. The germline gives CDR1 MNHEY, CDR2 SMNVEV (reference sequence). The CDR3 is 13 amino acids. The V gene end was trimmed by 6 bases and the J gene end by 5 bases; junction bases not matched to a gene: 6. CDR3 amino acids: CASRDRGVNEQYF. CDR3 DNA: TGTGCCAGCAGAGACAGGGGCGTGAACGAGCAGTACTTC.

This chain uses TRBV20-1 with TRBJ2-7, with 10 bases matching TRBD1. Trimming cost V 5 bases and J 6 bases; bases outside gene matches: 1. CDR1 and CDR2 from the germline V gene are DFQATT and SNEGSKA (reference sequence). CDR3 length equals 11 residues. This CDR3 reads CSAWDRGEQYF. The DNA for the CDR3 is TGCAGTGCTTGGGACAGGGGCGAGCAGTACTTC.

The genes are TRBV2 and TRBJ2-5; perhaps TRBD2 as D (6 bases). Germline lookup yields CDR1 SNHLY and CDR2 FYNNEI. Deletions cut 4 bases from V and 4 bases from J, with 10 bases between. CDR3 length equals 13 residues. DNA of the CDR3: TGTGCCAGCAGTGTTCTGGGGGGAGAGACCCAGTACTTC. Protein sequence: CASSVLGGETQYF.

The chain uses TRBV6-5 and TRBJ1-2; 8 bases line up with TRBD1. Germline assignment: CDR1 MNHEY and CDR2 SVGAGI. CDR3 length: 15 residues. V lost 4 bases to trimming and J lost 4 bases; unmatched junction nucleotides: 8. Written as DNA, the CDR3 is TGTGCCAGCAGTTCCGACAGGGGAAGAGGCTATGGCTACACCTTC. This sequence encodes CASSSDRGRGYGYTF.

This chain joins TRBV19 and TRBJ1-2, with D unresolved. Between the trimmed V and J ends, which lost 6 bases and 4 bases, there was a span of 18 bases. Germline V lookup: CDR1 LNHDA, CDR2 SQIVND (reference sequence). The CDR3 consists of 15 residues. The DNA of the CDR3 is TGTGCCAGTAGCTCCGGGTCCCTTCCTTTCTATGGCTACACCTTC. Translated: CASSSGSLPFYGYTF. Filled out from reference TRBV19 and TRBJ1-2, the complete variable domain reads DGGITQSPKYLFRKEGQNVTLSCEQNLNHDAMYWYRQDPGQGLRLIYYSQIVNDFQKGDIAEGYSVSREKKESFPLTVTSAQKNPTAFYLCASSSGSLPFYGYTFGSGTRLTVV.

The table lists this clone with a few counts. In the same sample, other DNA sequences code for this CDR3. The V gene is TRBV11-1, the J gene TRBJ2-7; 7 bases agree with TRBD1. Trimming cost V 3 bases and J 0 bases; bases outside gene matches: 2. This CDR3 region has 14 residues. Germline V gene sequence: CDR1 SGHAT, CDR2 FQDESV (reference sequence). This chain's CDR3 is CASSLTGSSYEQYF. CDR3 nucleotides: TGTGCCAGCAGCTTGACAGGGAGCTCCTACGAGCAGTACTTC.

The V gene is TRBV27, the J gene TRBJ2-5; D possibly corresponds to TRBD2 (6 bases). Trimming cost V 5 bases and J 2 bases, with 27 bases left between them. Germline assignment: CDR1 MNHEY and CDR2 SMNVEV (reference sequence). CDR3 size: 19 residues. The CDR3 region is CASSPSGRGTTIFQETQYF. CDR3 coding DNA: TGTGCCAGCAGTCCGTCGGGGCGCGGGACGACGATTTTTCAAGAGACCCAGTACTTC.

CDR3 region: CASSVSRAQGEAFF. Written as DNA, the CDR3 is TGTGCCAGCAGTGTTAGCAGGGCGCAAGGTGAAGCTTTCTTT. The chain recombines TRBV7-8 with TRBJ1-1, with D tentatively TRBD1 (5 bases). Germline-derived CDR1 and CDR2 are SGHVS and FQNEAQ. The CDR3 is made up of 14 amino acids. Trimming shortened V by 6 bases and J by 7 bases, and 18 bases separated the two germline ends.

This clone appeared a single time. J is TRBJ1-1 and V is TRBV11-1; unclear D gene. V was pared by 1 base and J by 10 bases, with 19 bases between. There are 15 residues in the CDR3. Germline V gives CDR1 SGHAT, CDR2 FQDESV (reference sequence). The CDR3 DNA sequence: TGTGCCAGCAGCTTAGATAGGGCCCGGGGTATCGGAGCTTTCTTT. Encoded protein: CASSLDRARGIGAFF.

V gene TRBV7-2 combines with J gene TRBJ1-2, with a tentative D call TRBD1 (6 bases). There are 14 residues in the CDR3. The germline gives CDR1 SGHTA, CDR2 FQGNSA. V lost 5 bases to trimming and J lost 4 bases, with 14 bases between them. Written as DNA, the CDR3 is TGTGCCAGCAGCCCCGGACAGCTCACCTATGGCTACACCTTC. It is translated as CASSPGQLTYGYTF.

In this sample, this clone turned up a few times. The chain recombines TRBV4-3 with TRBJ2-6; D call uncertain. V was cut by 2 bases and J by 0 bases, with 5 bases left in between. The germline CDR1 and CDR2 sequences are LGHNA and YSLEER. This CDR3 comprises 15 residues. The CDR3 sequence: CASSQHISGANVLTF. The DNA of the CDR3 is TGCGCCAGCAGCCAACACATCTCTGGGGCCAACGTCCTGACTTTC.

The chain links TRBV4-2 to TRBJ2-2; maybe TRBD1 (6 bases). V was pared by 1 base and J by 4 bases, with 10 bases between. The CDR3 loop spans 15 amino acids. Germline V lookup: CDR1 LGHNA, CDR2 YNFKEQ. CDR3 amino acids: CASSQGSQGTGELFF. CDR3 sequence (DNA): TGTGCCAGCAGCCAAGGGTCACAGGGCACCGGGGAGCTGTTTTTT.

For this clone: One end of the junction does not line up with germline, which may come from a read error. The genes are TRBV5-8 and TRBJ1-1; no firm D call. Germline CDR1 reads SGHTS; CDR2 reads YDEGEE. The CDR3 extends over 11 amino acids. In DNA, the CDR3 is TGTGCCAGCAGCTTGTCAGGAGGAGCTTCCTTT. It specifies CASSLSGGASF.